Listed below are T cell receptor beta chains from one sample, sequenced in a study of blood T cell repertoires in COVID-19. Sequencing was performed with immunoSEQ multiplex PCR; in TCRdb, only in-frame clones are kept and a portion is missing. The table records about 130,000 clones, roughly 84% of them present only once. The sample comprised peripheral blood. These receptors originate from a woman in her twenties or thirties who had recovered from COVID-19. CDR3s include the opening cysteine and the closing phenylalanine or tryptophan. The D gene is left open where the match is weak. Clone sizes are given selectively: once, few, many, or a class where the clone is expanded.

clone size: -
J gene: TRBJ2-7
D gene: -
V gene: TRBV7-6
CDR3 protein: CASSLGAQDEQYF
CDR3 DNA: TGTGCCAGCAGCTTAGGGGCGCAGGACGAGCAGTACTTC

clone size: -
J gene: TRBJ1-2
D gene: TRBD1
V gene: TRBV2
CDR3 protein: CASRTGASGGYTF
CDR3 DNA: TGTGCCAGCAGGACAGGGGCTTCAGGGGGCTACACCTTC

clone size: -
J gene: TRBJ1-5
D gene: -
V gene: TRBV9
CDR3 protein: CASSVDRESQPQHF
CDR3 DNA: TGTGCCAGCAGCGTAGACAGGGAATCACAGCCCCAGCATTTT

clone size: -
J gene: TRBJ2-3
D gene: -
V gene: TRBV24-1
CDR3 protein: CATSDSRRLADTQYF
CDR3 DNA: TGTGCCACCTCCGATTCGAGGAGGCTGGCAGATACGCAGTATTTT

clone size: once
J gene: TRBJ2-1
D gene: -
V gene: TRBV18
CDR3 protein: CASSPRGKDNEQFF
CDR3 DNA: TGTGCCAGCTCACCACGAGGGAAAGACAATGAGCAGTTCTTC

clone size: -
J gene: TRBJ1-2
D gene: TRBD1
V gene: TRBV11-2
CDR3 protein: CASSFYGDRSTNGYTF
CDR3 DNA: TGTGCCAGCAGCTTTTATGGGGACAGGTCTACAAATGGCTACACCTTC

clone size: -
J gene: TRBJ2-5
D gene: TRBD2
V gene: TRBV5-4
CDR3 protein: CASRGTSGEETQYF
CDR3 DNA: TGTGCCAGCAGGGGGACTAGCGGTGAGGAGACCCAGTACTTC

clone size: once
J gene: TRBJ2-1
D gene: -
V gene: TRBV7-3
CDR3 protein: CASSGSGNEQFF
CDR3 DNA: TGTGCCAGCAGCGGTAGCGGCAATGAGCAGTTCTTC

clone size: -
J gene: TRBJ2-1
D gene: TRBD1
V gene: TRBV9
CDR3 protein: CASSERQGGIEQFF
CDR3 DNA: TGTGCCAGCAGCGAGAGACAGGGGGGGATTGAGCAGTTCTTC

clone size: -
J gene: TRBJ2-2
D gene: TRBD1
V gene: TRBV3-1/TRBV3-2
CDR3 protein: CASSQDLGGARAGELFF
CDR3 DNA: TGTGCCAGCAGCCAAGATTTAGGGGGCGCAAGGGCCGGGGAGCTGTTTTTT

clone size: many
J gene: TRBJ2-3
D gene: TRBD2
V gene: TRBV5-4
CDR3 protein: CASSPDGTSGAYTQYF
CDR3 DNA: TGTGCCAGCAGCCCGGACGGGACTAGCGGGGCATATACGCAGTATTTT

clone size: -
J gene: TRBJ2-5
D gene: -
V gene: TRBV18
CDR3 protein: CASSLNGGNLQETQYF
CDR3 DNA: TGTGCCAGCTCGCTCAACGGAGGGAATCTTCAAGAGACCCAGTACTTC

clone size: -
J gene: TRBJ2-1
D gene: TRBD2
V gene: TRBV11-2
CDR3 protein: CASSRGTSGRVYGAEQFF
CDR3 DNA: TGTGCCAGCAGCCGAGGGACTAGCGGGAGGGTCTACGGGGCTGAGCAGTTCTTC

clone size: -
J gene: TRBJ1-6
D gene: -
V gene: TRBV7-8
CDR3 protein: CASSLEAVGAYNSPLHF
CDR3 DNA: TGTGCCAGCAGCTTAGAAGCCGTCGGGGCCTATAATTCACCCCTCCACTTT

clone size: once
J gene: TRBJ2-3
D gene: TRBD2
V gene: TRBV6-8
CDR3 protein: CASSYRLAGATDTQYF
CDR3 DNA: TGTGCCAGCAGCTACCGACTAGCGGGAGCGACAGATACGCAGTATTTT

clone size: -
J gene: TRBJ1-5
D gene: -
V gene: TRBV30
CDR3 protein: CAWSVRHRQNQPQHF
CDR3 DNA: TGTGCCTGGAGTGTACGCCACAGACAAAATCAGCCCCAGCATTTT

clone size: -
J gene: TRBJ1-1
D gene: TRBD1
V gene: TRBV19
CDR3 protein: CASSPGQPRNTEAFF
CDR3 DNA: TGTGCCAGTAGCCCGGGACAGCCGCGGAACACTGAAGCTTTCTTT

clone size: -
J gene: TRBJ1-6
D gene: -
V gene: TRBV5-4
CDR3 protein: CASSLETRSPLHF
CDR3 DNA: TGTGCCAGCAGCTTGGAAACTCGATCACCCCTCCACTTT